This passage covers 23 T cell receptor beta chains from one sample sequenced in a study of blood T cell dynamics during melanoma immunotherapy. Here immunoSEQ multiplex PCR was the method, and the copy in TCRdb shows in-frame clones only, minus some. The sample lists about 7,300 clones; more than 75% were seen once. This sample's time point: week 3, after first cycle of checkpoint inhibitor. The material was blood, obtained from a patient treated with checkpoint blockade. Source of these receptors: a human donor with melanoma.

The chain joins TRBV27 to TRBJ1-1; D is uncertain. With 3 bases removed from V and 5 bases from J, the gap between germline ends came to 13 bases. This CDR3 is 14 amino acids long. Germline loops: CDR1 MNHEY, CDR2 SMNVEV (reference sequence). CDR3 in DNA: TGTGCCAGCAGTTTTGGTTCGGGAGGGACTGAAGCTTTCTTT. Translation gives CASSFGSGGTEAFF.

The DNA of the CDR3 is TGCGCGACCCGACAGGGGACTTACAATGAGCAGTTCTTC. It yields the protein CATRQGTYNEQFF. The chain uses TRBV5-1 and TRBJ2-1, with TRBD1 identical over 8 bases. The CDR3 runs to 13 residues. Germline values: CDR1 SGHRS, CDR2 YFSETQ. The whole variable domain, filled in from reference TRBV5-1 and TRBJ2-1, reads KAGVTQTPRYLIKTRGQQVTLSCSPISGHRSVSWYQQTPGQGLQFLFEYFSETQRNKGNFPGRFSGRQFSNSRSEMNVSTLELGDSALYLCATRQGTYNEQFFGPGTRLTVL.

This clone was observed a few times. The rearrangement links TRBV5-6 to TRBJ2-1; a possible D gene is TRBD1 (6 bases). In germline, CDR1 is SGHDT, CDR2 YYEEEE. This CDR3 is 12 amino acids long. The V end lost 4 bases, the J end lost 6 bases, and 8 bases lay between the germline ends. CDR3 sequence: CASSSRGNEQFF. The CDR3 DNA sequence: TGTGCCAGCAGCAGCAGGGGCAATGAGCAGTTCTTC. Drawing the rest from reference TRBV5-6 and TRBJ2-1, the complete variable domain is DAGVTQSPTHLIKTRGQQVTLRCSPKSGHDTVSWYQQALGQGPQFIFQYYEEEERQRGNFPDRFSGHQFPNYSSELNVNALLLGDSALYLCASSSRGNEQFFGPGTRLTVL.

V usage is TRBV30 and J usage is TRBJ2-7; D is perhaps TRBD2 (6 bases). Germline assignment: CDR1 GTSNPN and CDR2 SVGIG (reference sequence). V lost 0 bases, J lost 3 bases, and 18 bases lay in between. This CDR3 is 16 amino acids long. The CDR3 nucleotides read TGTGCCTGGAGTGTACGGTGGGAGCGGAGGGTCTACGAGCAGTACTTC. It is translated as CAWSVRWERRVYEQYF.

This rearrangement joins TRBV19 to TRBJ1-2, with D unresolved. Germline values: CDR1 LNHDA, CDR2 SQIVND (reference sequence). The CDR3 is 14 amino acids. The germline V and J ends were trimmed by 5 bases and 1 base, with 11 bases remaining between them. The CDR3 DNA is TGTGCCAGTAGTTACTTGCCTCATAACTATGGCTACACCTTC. Amino acid sequence: CASSYLPHNYGYTF.

The rearrangement joins TRBV28 to TRBJ2-2; the D gene is possibly TRBD2 (7 bases). In germline, CDR1 is MDHEN, CDR2 SYDVKM. Deletions cut 4 bases from V and 5 bases from J, with 26 bases between. This CDR3 spans 19 amino acids. The CDR3 coding sequence is TGTGCCAGCAGTTCTCCACTCCTTTCCCCGGGGGGCCTTACCGGGGAGCTGTTTTTT. Protein: CASSSPLLSPGGLTGELFF.

This clone occurred a few times. The chain recombines TRBV10-3 with TRBJ1-1, with D unclear. This CDR3 is built from 11 residues. Trimming cost V 6 bases and J 1 base, with 3 bases left between them. The germline V gene has CDR1 ENHRY and CDR2 SYGVKD. The CDR3 region has the DNA TGTGCCATCAGGGCGAACACTGAAGCTTTCTTT. It specifies CAIRANTEAFF.

This clone was found a few times. The chain combines TRBV14 with TRBJ1-5; D gene unclear. The germline gives CDR1 SGHDN, CDR2 FVKESK. CDR3 length: 13 amino acids. V was cut by 2 bases and J by 3 bases, with 5 bases left in between. The CDR3 region is CASSQRHNQPQHF. Written as DNA, the CDR3 is TGTGCCAGCAGCCAAAGACACAATCAGCCCCAGCATTTT.

This rearrangement joins TRBV5-1 to TRBJ2-3; TRBD1 matches at 7 bases. The V gene's germline CDR1 is SGHRS and CDR2 YFSETQ. CDR3 length: 16 amino acids. The junction had 5 bases not matched to a gene; V was cut back by 0 bases and J by 1 base. CDR3 residues: CASSLAPGTGTDTQYF. In DNA, the CDR3 is TGCGCCAGCAGCTTGGCGCCGGGGACAGGCACAGATACGCAGTATTTT.

This clone was recorded only once. This rearrangement joins TRBV5-1 to TRBJ2-5, with D possibly called TRBD1 or TRBD2 (5 bases each). Per germline, CDR1 SGHRS and CDR2 YFSETQ. The CDR3 is 15 amino acids. Deletions cut 4 bases from V and 5 bases from J, with 18 bases between. The CDR3 loop is CASSRDPEGTETQYF. DNA for the CDR3: TGCGCCAGCAGCCGAGACCCGGAAGGGACGGAGACCCAGTACTTC.

This chain links TRBV4-1 with TRBJ2-2; D call uncertain. This CDR3 is 14 amino acids long. The germline gives CDR1 MGHRA, CDR2 YSYEKL. Trimming removed 2 bases from V and 5 bases from J, with 9 bases in between. CDR3 DNA sequence: TGCGCCAGCAGCCAATCCGCGTGGACCGGGGAGCTGTTTTTT. Translating it yields CASSQSAWTGELFF.

V gene TRBV19 combines with J gene TRBJ2-7; 11 nucleotides match TRBD1. The CDR3 is 14 amino acids. Unmatched junction bases numbered 6, after V lost 8 bases and J lost 3 bases. From germline, CDR1 is LNHDA and CDR2 SQIVND (reference sequence). The CDR3 reads CASSGTGGSYEQYF. CDR3 sequence (DNA): TGTGCCAGTTCCGGGACAGGGGGTAGCTACGAGCAGTACTTC.

The chain joins TRBV7-3 to TRBJ2-6; tentative D call: TRBD2 (6 bases). The CDR3 is 15 residues long. Germline lookup yields CDR1 SGHTA and CDR2 FQGTGA. V lost 3 bases and J lost 4, with 10 bases in between. The chain's CDR3 is CASSLTREGANVLTF. The CDR3 DNA is TGTGCCAGCAGCTTGACTCGGGAGGGGGCCAACGTCCTGACTTTC.

This clone was counted only a few times. V usage is TRBV6-9 and J usage is TRBJ2-7, with D maybe TRBD1 (6 bases). Germline V gene sequence: CDR1 MNHGY, CDR2 SVAAGI. Trimming left V 6 bases short and J 4 bases short, with 22 bases between. The CDR3 runs 16 residues. The CDR3 sequence is CASSEEQGALDYEQYF. CDR3 coding DNA: TGTGCCAGCAGCGAGGAACAGGGAGCTCTGGATTACGAGCAGTACTTC.

This chain uses TRBV6-9 with TRBJ1-4, with TRBD1 as a possible D gene (6 bases). From germline, CDR1 is MNHGY and CDR2 SVAAGI. V was clipped by 5 bases and J by 10 bases, with 20 bases between them. The CDR3 covers 15 residues. CDR3 residues: CASSLKRGGGSKLFF. The CDR3 region has the DNA TGTGCCAGCAGTCTAAAACGGGGAGGGGGATCAAAACTGTTTTTT.

This chain uses TRBV9 with TRBJ2-3; possible D gene TRBD1, 5 bases. This CDR3 contains 14 residues. Trimming pared 0 bases from V and 5 bases from J, leaving 10 bases between. Per germline, CDR1 SGDLS and CDR2 YYNGEE. The CDR3 spells CASSVVGVRDTQYF. The CDR3 region has the DNA TGTGCCAGCAGCGTAGTAGGGGTTAGAGATACGCAGTATTTT.

This sequence joins TRBV25-1 and TRBJ2-5; 8 bases line up with TRBD1. The CDR3 spans 14 residues. Germline-derived CDR1 and CDR2 are MGHDK and SYGVNS. V gave up 5 bases and J gave up 5 bases; unmatched junction bases: 7. The CDR3 DNA reads TGTGCCAGCAGTTCAAACCGGGACAGGGAGACCCAGTACTTC. Protein sequence: CASSSNRDRETQYF.

The chain employs TRBV7-3 and TRBJ2-7; TRBD1 agrees at 7 bases. The length of the CDR3 is 13 residues. V trimming: 3 bases; J trimming: 5 bases; junction bases outside the gene matches: 4. The germline V gene has CDR1 SGHTA and CDR2 FQGTGA. The CDR3 loop is CASSFDRDHEQYF. The CDR3 region has the DNA TGTGCCAGCAGCTTCGACAGGGACCACGAGCAGTACTTC.

This clone was counted a few times. The chain is built from TRBV27 and TRBJ1-1, with D maybe TRBD1 (5 bases). Germline CDR1 is MNHEY and CDR2 is SMNVEV (reference sequence). Trimming took off 1 base at V and 6 bases at J, with 9 bases between the two ends. This CDR3 contains 13 residues. CDR3 bases: TGTGCCAGCAGTTTATGGGGGGGAGCTGAAGCTTTCTTT. Translating it yields CASSLWGGAEAFF.

V gene TRBV11-1 combines with J gene TRBJ1-5; D not resolved. The CDR3 has 13 residues. The V end lost 5 bases, the J end lost 3 bases, and 8 bases lay between the germline ends. Germline values: CDR1 SGHAT, CDR2 FQDESV (reference sequence). CDR3 loop: CASSTGINQPQHF. CDR3 nucleotide sequence: TGTGCCAGCAGCACCGGAATCAATCAGCCCCAGCATTTT.

The CDR3 sequence: CAWAQLDLAEAFF. The DNA for the CDR3 is TGTGCCTGGGCGCAGTTGGACCTCGCTGAAGCTTTCTTT. The V and J genes are TRBV30 and TRBJ1-1; D is ambiguous. Germline CDR1 reads GTSNPN; CDR2 reads SVGIG (reference sequence). The CDR3 covers 13 residues. Deletions cut 5 bases from V and 6 bases from J, with 16 bases between.

The rearrangement joins TRBV11-2 to TRBJ1-2; D may be TRBD1 (5 bases). V was cut by 5 bases and J by 4 bases, with 17 bases left in between. From germline, CDR1 is SGHAT and CDR2 FQNNGV. There are 15 residues in the CDR3. CDR3 coding DNA: TGTGCCAGCAGCCCCTCCAGGGCGATCGGCTATGGCTACACCTTC. It specifies CASSPSRAIGYGYTF.

This rearrangement joins TRBV5-1 to TRBJ1-6; 10 positions match TRBD1. The CDR3 length is 15 residues. In germline, CDR1 is SGHRS, CDR2 YFSETQ. V dropped 7 bases and J dropped 10; count of bases not matched to a gene: 11. The CDR3 loop is CASSDSGTGVSPLHF. CDR3 in DNA: TGCGCCAGCTCCGACTCCGGGACAGGGGTGTCACCCCTCCACTTT.